Each of the 20 T cell receptor beta chains below was sequenced from the same sample in a study of T cell changes during pregnancy in multiple sclerosis. The repertoire was sequenced with immunoSEQ multiplex PCR; TCRdb's copy has only in-frame clones and lacks some. The data hold around 42,000 clones, with more than 85% observed a single time. The input for sequencing was CD4+ T cells from peripheral blood mononuclear cells, taken after pregnancy. These receptors were taken from a female donor in good health, enrolled as a control in a pregnancy study.

The genes are TRBV25-1 and TRBJ1-1; unclear D gene. CDR3 length: 14 residues. CDR1 is MGHDK and CDR2 is SYGVNS in the germline V gene. V shed 3 bases and J shed 2 bases, with 10 bases lying between them. This CDR3 is CASSEPGSNTEAFF. The CDR3 nucleotides are TGTGCCAGCAGTGAGCCGGGATCTAACACTGAAGCTTTCTTT. Complete variable domain (other parts from reference TRBV25-1 and TRBJ1-1): EADIYQTPRYLVIGTGKKITLECSQTMGHDKMYWYQQDPGMELHLIHYSYGVNSTEKGDLSSESTVSRIRTEHFPLTLESARPSHTSQYLCASSEPGSNTEAFFGQGTRLTVV.

The chain links TRBV18 to TRBJ2-3, with TRBD1 matching over 9 bases. Germline loops: CDR1 KGHSH, CDR2 LQKENI. The CDR3 length is 16 residues. The J segment lost 4 bases and the V segment lost 4 bases, leaving 9 bases of the junction unmatched. CDR3 DNA sequence: TGTGCCAGCTCACGCTTCCGGGACAGGGTGTCAGATACGCAGTATTTT. The encoded protein is CASSRFRDRVSDTQYF.

The J gene is TRBJ1-1, the V gene TRBV7-9; a weak D match, TRBD1 (6 bases). The V gene lost 5 bases and the J gene lost 1 base, with 11 bases spanning the gap. Germline V gene lookup returns CDR1 SEHNR and CDR2 FQNEAQ (reference sequence). This CDR3 is 14 amino acids long. This chain's CDR3 is CASSPAGANTEAFF. The CDR3 DNA is TGTGCCAGCAGCCCTGCAGGGGCGAACACTGAAGCTTTCTTT.

This clone has just one count. The rearrangement uses TRBV5-1 and TRBJ2-7; 8 bases fit TRBD2. This CDR3 is 13 amino acids long. Per the germline V gene, CDR1 is SGHRS and CDR2 is YFSETQ. V shed 3 bases, J shed 6 bases, and the junction held 5 bases outside the gene matches. CDR3 bases: TGCGCCAGCAGCTGGGTTGGGACTAGCGAGCAGTACTTC. Its translation is CASSWVGTSEQYF.

The rearrangement joins TRBV7-2 to TRBJ2-7, with TRBD2 matching over 12 bases. Germline loops: CDR1 SGHTA, CDR2 FQGNSA. CDR3 size: 14 residues. Germline trimming cut 4 bases from V and 4 bases from J; bases unmatched to any gene: 2. CDR3 nucleotides: TGTGCCAGCAGCTCCGGACTAGCGGGATACGAGCAGTACTTC. Its protein product is CASSSGLAGYEQYF. Based on the CDR3 plus reference TRBV7-2 and TRBJ2-7, the full variable domain is GAGVSQSPSNKVTEKGKDVELRCDPISGHTALYWYRQSLGQGLEFLIYFQGNSAPDKSGLPSDRFSAERTGGSVSTLTIQRTQQEDSAVYLCASSSGLAGYEQYFGPGTRLTVT.

The chain carries TRBV5-6 and TRBJ2-2, with D tentatively TRBD2 (5 bases). The CDR3 sequence is 14 residues long. The V gene's germline CDR1 is SGHDT and CDR2 YYEEEE. Trimming pared 1 base from V and 7 bases from J, leaving 11 bases between. The CDR3 protein is CASSLMASSGELFF. CDR3 nucleotide sequence: TGTGCCAGCAGCTTGATGGCTAGCAGCGGGGAGCTGTTTTTT.

CDR3 amino acids: CASSSGLGVGGANVLTF. CDR3 in DNA: TGTGCCAGCAGCTCCGGGTTAGGGGTGGGTGGGGCCAACGTCCTGACTTTC. The V call is TRBV28, the J call TRBJ2-6, with D perhaps matching TRBD1 (5 bases). CDR1 is MDHEN and CDR2 is SYDVKM in the germline V gene. This CDR3 spans 17 amino acids. V gave up 6 bases and J gave up 3 bases, with 18 bases separating them. The full variable domain, rest sourced from reference TRBV28 and TRBJ2-6, is DVKVTQSSRYLVKRTGEKVFLECVQDMDHENMFWYRQDPGLGLRLIYFSYDVKMKEKGDIPEGYSVSREKKERFSLILESASTNQTSMYLCASSSGLGVGGANVLTFGAGSRLTVL.

DNA of the CDR3: TGTGCCACCAGCATGGGACAGCTCTCTGGAAACACCATATATTTT. Translation: CATSMGQLSGNTIYF. The rearrangement joins TRBV15 to TRBJ1-3; 7 bases align to TRBD1. CDR1 is LNHNV, CDR2 YYDKDF, per germline (reference sequence). The ends lost 4 bases at V and 0 bases at J; junction bases unmatched: 3. The CDR3 has 15 amino acids.

The chain recombines TRBV30 with TRBJ2-7, with 10 bases identical to TRBD2. The germline V gene encodes CDR1 GTSNPN and CDR2 SVGIG (reference sequence). The V segment lost 0 bases and the J segment 6 bases; nucleotides outside the gene matches: 5. CDR3 size: 14 residues. CDR3 region: CAWSVASGSGEQYF. The CDR3 region has the DNA TGTGCCTGGAGTGTAGCTAGCGGGAGCGGCGAGCAGTACTTC.

V is TRBV11-2 and J is TRBJ2-2, with 14 bases matching TRBD2. The CDR3 spans 16 residues. In germline, CDR1 is SGHAT, CDR2 FQNNGV. With 5 bases clipped from V and 8 bases from J, the junction kept 7 bases outside the gene matches. The CDR3 nucleotides read TGTGCCAGCAGCCGAGTGGGACTAGCGGGAGCTGGGGAGCTGTTTTTT. It codes for CASSRVGLAGAGELFF.

The gene calls are TRBV5-1 and TRBJ1-4; unclear D gene. Germline-derived CDR1 and CDR2 are SGHRS and YFSETQ. The CDR3 consists of 15 residues. V was pared by 3 bases and J by 0 bases, with 9 bases between. The CDR3 sequence: CASSSTLATNEKLFF. For the CDR3, the DNA is TGCGCCAGCAGCTCTACACTAGCAACTAATGAAAAACTGTTTTTT.

This chain joins TRBV10-1 and TRBJ2-3, with unresolved D. V gave up 0 bases and J gave up 6 bases, with 13 bases separating them. Germline CDR1 is WNHNN and CDR2 is SYGVQD (reference sequence). The CDR3 has 15 residues. The CDR3 loop is CASSESSRVLDTQYF. CDR3 sequence (DNA): TGCGCCAGCAGTGAGTCGAGTAGAGTCCTGGATACGCAGTATTTT.

The chain uses TRBV2 and TRBJ2-3; no reliable D call. Per the germline V gene, CDR1 is SNHLY and CDR2 is FYNNEI. Trimming shortened V by 6 bases and J by 0 bases, and 13 bases separated the two germline ends. The length of the CDR3 is 15 residues. The CDR3 DNA reads TGTGCCAGCAGCGCACTCCCCACTAGCACAGATACGCAGTATTTT. Its translation: CASSALPTSTDTQYF.

The rearrangement uses TRBV27 and TRBJ1-6; the D gene is possibly TRBD1 (5 bases). Trimming took off 2 bases at V and 9 bases at J, with 11 bases between the two ends. Germline CDR1 and CDR2: MNHEY and SMNVEV (reference sequence). CDR3 length: 14 residues. The CDR3 DNA reads TGTGCCAGCAGTTTAAGGGGTAGGAGTTCACCCCTCCACTTT. It translates to CASSLRGRSSPLHF.

The genes are TRBV6-6 and TRBJ1-1; D might be TRBD1 (6 bases). This CDR3 is built from 14 residues. Germline CDR1 and CDR2: MNHNY and SVGAGI (reference sequence). Trimming left V 0 bases short and J 11 bases short, with 16 bases between. CDR3 protein: CASSYSGTHQEAFF. CDR3 bases: TGTGCCAGCAGTTACTCCGGGACACATCAAGAGGCTTTCTTT.

V is TRBV7-2 and J is TRBJ2-2; 13 bases match TRBD2. This CDR3 has 17 amino acids. V lost 8 bases to trimming and J lost 5 bases; unmatched junction nucleotides: 11. CDR1 SGHTA and CDR2 FQGNSA come from the germline V gene. Here the CDR3 DNA reads TGTGCCAGCGAACTAGCGGGAGGGACCCGGGGGACCGGGGAGCTGTTTTTT. It translates to CASELAGGTRGTGELFF.

This rearrangement joins TRBV18 to TRBJ2-3; 11 bases agree with TRBD2. Germline CDR1 is KGHSH and CDR2 is LQKENI. Trimming cost V 3 bases and J 4 bases; bases outside gene matches: 9. The CDR3 length is 17 residues. In nucleotides, the CDR3 is TGTGCCAGCTCACCGGTAATCCTAGCGGGGGGTTCAGATACGCAGTATTTT. Encoded protein: CASSPVILAGGSDTQYF.

This chain connects TRBV29-1 to TRBJ1-2; 7 bases match TRBD1. This CDR3 contains 11 residues. V lost 7 bases to trimming and J lost 8 bases; unmatched junction nucleotides: 7. The germline V gene encodes CDR1 SQVTM and CDR2 ANQGSEA. DNA of the CDR3: TGCAGCGCAACAGGGGCGTGGGGCTACACCTTC. This encodes CSATGAWGYTF.

The rearrangement joins TRBV11-2 to TRBJ1-6, with D maybe TRBD1 (5 bases). The CDR3 has 14 residues. Germline V lookup: CDR1 SGHAT, CDR2 FQNNGV. The V end lost 0 bases, the J end lost 9 bases, and 9 bases lay between the germline ends. CDR3 region: CASSLDLRGSPLHF. CDR3 nucleotides: TGTGCCAGCAGCTTAGATCTTAGGGGTTCACCCCTCCACTTT.

The chain combines TRBV28 with TRBJ1-4, with 10 bases identical to TRBD1. After removal of 5 bases from V and 5 bases from J, the junction contained 2 bases not matched to a gene. The CDR3 consists of 14 residues. The germline gives CDR1 MDHEN, CDR2 SYDVKM. Written as DNA, the CDR3 is TGTGCCAGCAGTGGACAGGGGGGGAATGAAAAACTGTTTTTT. Translation: CASSGQGGNEKLFF.